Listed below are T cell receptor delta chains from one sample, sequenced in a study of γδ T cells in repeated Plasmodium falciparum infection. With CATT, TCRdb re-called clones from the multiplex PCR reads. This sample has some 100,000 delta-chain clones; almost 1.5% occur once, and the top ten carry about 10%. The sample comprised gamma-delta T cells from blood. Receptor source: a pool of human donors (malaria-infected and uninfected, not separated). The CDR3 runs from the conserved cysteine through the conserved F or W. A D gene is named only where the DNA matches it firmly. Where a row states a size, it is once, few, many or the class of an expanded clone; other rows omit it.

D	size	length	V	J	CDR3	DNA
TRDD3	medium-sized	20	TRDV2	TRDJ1	CACDTVVATGGPRGTDKLIF	TGTGCCTGTGACACCGTAGTTGCGACTGGGGGGCCACGGGGCACCGATAAACTCATCTTT
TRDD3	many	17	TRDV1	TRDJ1	CALGVPTGGYKTDKLIF	TGTGCTCTTGGGGTCCCTACTGGGGGATACAAGACCGATAAACTCATCTTT
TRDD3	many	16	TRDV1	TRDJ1	CALGDLLHWGADKLIF	TGTGCTCTTGGGGATCTACTGCACTGGGGGGCCGATAAACTCATCTTT
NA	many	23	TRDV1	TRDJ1	CALGDWGLPTLLGERKYTDKLIF	NA
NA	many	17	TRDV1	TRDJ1	CALGELGLVLDHDKLIF	TGTGCTCTTGGGGAACTTGGCCTGGTACTGGATCACGATAAACTCATCTTT
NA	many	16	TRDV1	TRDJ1	CALGEPFGASLSKLIF	TGTGCTCTTGGGGAACCTTTCGGGGCCTCGCTTTCCAAACTCATCTTT
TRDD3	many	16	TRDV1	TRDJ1	CALGELFQCLGDTLIF	TGTGCTCTTGGGGAACTATTTCAGTGTCTGGGGGATACACTCATCTTT
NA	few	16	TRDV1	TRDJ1	CALGVVLGMATDKLIF	TGTGCTCTTGGGGTCGTACTGGGAATGGCCACCGATAAACTCATCTTT
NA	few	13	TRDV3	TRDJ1	CAFSPPYTDKLIF	TGTGCCTTTTCTCCCCCCTACACCGATAAACTCATCTTT
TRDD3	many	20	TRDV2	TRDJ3	CACDSVGDPPSSWDTRQMFF	TGTGCCTGCGACTCAGTGGGGGACCCACCGAGCTCCTGGGACACCCGACAGATGTTTTTC
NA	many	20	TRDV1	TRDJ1	CALILPTGDWGFYYTDKLIF	TGTGCTCTCATTCTTCCTACCGGTGACTGGGGGTTTTACTACACCGATAAACTCATCTTT
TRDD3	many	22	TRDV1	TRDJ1	CALGTSGGELRYWGIRADKLIF	TGTGCTCTTGGGACAAGTGGGGGGGAATTACGGTACTGGGGGATACGGGCCGATAAACTCATCTTT
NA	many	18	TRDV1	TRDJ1	CALGASTLRLKYTDKLIF	TGTGCTCTTGGGGCCTCTACGTTGCGACTGAAGTACACCGATAAACTCATCTTT
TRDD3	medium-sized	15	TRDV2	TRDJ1	CACDALLGDTLKLIF	TGTGCCTGTGACGCATTACTGGGGGATACGCTTAAACTCATCTTT
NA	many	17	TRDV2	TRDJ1	CACDGPSVGSYTDKLIF	TGTGCCTGTGACGGGCCCTCCGTGGGGTCGTACACCGATAAACTCATCTTT
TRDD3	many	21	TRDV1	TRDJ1	CALGELLVEAGGSSYTDKLIF	TGTGCTCTTGGGGAACTCCTGGTGGAGGCTGGGGGATCATCGTACACCGATAAACTCATCTTT
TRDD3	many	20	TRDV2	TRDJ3	CACDRVVLGVFSWDTRQMFF	TGTGCCTGTGACAGGGTTGTACTGGGGGTTTTCTCCTGGGACACCCGACAGATGTTTTTC
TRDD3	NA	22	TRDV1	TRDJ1	CALGELTAIYWGIRADTDKLIF	TGTGCTCTTGGGGAACTGACCGCGATTTACTGGGGGATACGCGCCGACACCGATAAACTCATCTTT
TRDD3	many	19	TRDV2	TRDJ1	CACDPVGLGDTSRDDKLIF	TGTGCCTGTGACCCCGTGGGTCTGGGGGATACGAGCAGGGACGATAAACTCATCTTT
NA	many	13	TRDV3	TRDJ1	CAFSNRCTDKLIF	TGTGCCTTTAGTAATCGCTGTACCGATAAACTCATCTTT
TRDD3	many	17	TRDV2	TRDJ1	CACDRWGIHRNTDKLIF	TGTGCCTGTGACAGATGGGGGATACACAGGAACACCGATAAACTCATCTTT
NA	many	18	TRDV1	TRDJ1	CALGERNLPLAGYTKLIF	TGTGCTCTTGGGGAACGAAACCTTCCTCTTGCGGGATACACCAAACTCATCTTT
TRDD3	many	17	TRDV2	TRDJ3	CACDPLGDTWDTRQMFF	TGTGCCTGTGACCCACTGGGGGATACCTGGGACACCCGACAGATGTTTTTC
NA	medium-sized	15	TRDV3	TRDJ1	CAFISRITRGGKLIF	TGTGCCTTTATCTCACGTATCACTCGAGGGGGAAAACTCATCTTT
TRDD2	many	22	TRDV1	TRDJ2	CALGGQTLPFLHGDNLTAQLFF	TGTGCTCTTGGGGGACAGACCCTTCCCTTCCTACATGGGGACAATCTGACAGCACAACTCTTCTTT
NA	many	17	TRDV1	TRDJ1	CALGERSGYFGADKLIF	TGTGCTCTTGGGGAACGGAGTGGCTACTTTGGAGCCGATAAACTCATCTTT
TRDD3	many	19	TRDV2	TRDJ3	CACDPTGGYASWDTRQMFF	TGTGCCTGTGACCCTACTGGGGGATATGCGTCCTGGGACACCCGACAGATGTTTTTC
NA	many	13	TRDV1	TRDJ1	CALGEFRSDKLIF	TGTGCTCTTGGGGAATTTCGCAGCGATAAACTCATCTTT
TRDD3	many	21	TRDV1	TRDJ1	CALGDKTASPRTGGNTDKLIF	TGTGCTCTTGGGGACAAGACAGCATCCCCTCGTACTGGGGGAAACACCGATAAACTCATCTTT
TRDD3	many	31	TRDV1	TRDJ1	CALGERLTYRRVTGGYRTLFSLRDYTDKLIF	TGTGCTCTTGGGGAACGGTTGACCTACCGTCGAGTTACTGGGGGATACAGGACTCTGTTCTCCTTACGGGATTACACCGATAAACTCATCTTT
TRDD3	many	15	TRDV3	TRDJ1	CAFGWWGIGADKLIF	TGTGCCTTTGGGTGGTGGGGGATAGGGGCAGATAAACTCATCTTT
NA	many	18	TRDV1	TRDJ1	CALGELRTPRYAGDKLIF	TGTGCTCTTGGGGAACTAAGGACCCCCCGATACGCTGGCGATAAACTCATCTTT
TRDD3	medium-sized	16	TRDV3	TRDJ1	CASGLYWGIQPDKLIF	TGTGCCTCGGGGCTATACTGGGGGATACAACCCGATAAACTCATCTTT
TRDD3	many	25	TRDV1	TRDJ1	CALGNWGRTAFLHATGGYKSDKLIF	TGTGCTCTTGGGAATTGGGGGCGGACGGCCTTCCTACATGCTACTGGGGGATACAAGTCCGATAAACTCATCTTT
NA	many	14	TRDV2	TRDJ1	CACASNSGADKLIF	TGTGCCTGTGCCTCCAACTCGGGGGCCGATAAACTCATCTTT
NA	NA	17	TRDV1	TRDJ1	CALGEGFLERRTDKLIF	TGTGCTCTTGGGGAAGGGTTCCTAGAAAGGAGAACCGATAAACTCATCTTT
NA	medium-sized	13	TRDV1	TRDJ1	CALGGFWCNKLIF	TGTGCTCTTGGGGGATTTTGGTGTAATAAACTCATCTTT
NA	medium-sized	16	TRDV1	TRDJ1	CALGEPLCQGVDKLIF	TGTGCTCTTGGGGAACCCCTCTGCCAGGGGGTCGATAAACTCATCTTT
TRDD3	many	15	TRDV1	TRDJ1	CALAGGPEYTDKLIF	TGTGCTCTTGCTGGGGGACCCGAGTACACCGATAAACTCATCTTT
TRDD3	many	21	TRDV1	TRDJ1	CALGEQSSRTGGSPYTDKLIF	TGTGCTCTTGGGGAACAGTCGAGCCGTACTGGGGGTTCCCCGTACACCGATAAACTCATCTTT
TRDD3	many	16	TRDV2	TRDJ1	CACEGLGESYTDKLIF	TGTGCCTGTGAAGGACTGGGGGAGTCGTACACCGATAAACTCATCTTT
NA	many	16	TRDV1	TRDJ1	CALGETWSYPHIVLIF	TGTGCTCTTGGGGAAACTTGGTCCTACCCCCATATTGTACTCATCTTT
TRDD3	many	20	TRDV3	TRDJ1	CAFLYLHFWGIRVLSDKLIF	TGTGCCTTTCTATACCTTCACTTTTGGGGGATACGGGTTCTTTCCGATAAACTCATCTTT
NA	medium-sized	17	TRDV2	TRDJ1	CACDRLGVGWDTDKLIF	TGTGCCTGTGATCGCCTTGGGGTGGGGTGGGACACCGATAAACTCATCTTT
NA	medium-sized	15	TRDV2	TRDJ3	CACDTSTWDTRQMFF	TGTGCCTGTGACACGTCTACCTGGGACACCCGACAGATGTTTTTC
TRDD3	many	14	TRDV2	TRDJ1	CACDVLGGTDKLIF	TGTGCCTGTGACGTACTGGGGGGAACCGATAAACTCATCTTT